These T cell receptor beta chains were read from a single sample in a study of blood T cells in healthy people across ages. One entry per CDR3 protein results from TCRdb running MiXCR on the 5' RACE reads. The sample includes approximately 820,000 distinct CDR3 sequences, around 42% of them seen just once. Sequenced material: blood. The source of these receptors is a man aged 55 to 70 in good health. The CDR3 runs from the conserved cysteine through the conserved F or W. Fields, in order: D gene, J gene, clone size, V gene, CDR3 DNA, CDR3 protein. D genes are given only for firm matches. A row's size may be missing; if present it is once, few, many or a size class.

D gene: -; J gene: TRBJ2-7; clone size: few; V gene: TRBV30; CDR3 DNA: TGTGCCTGGAGTGAGACCCGGAACTCCTACGAGCAGTACTTC; CDR3 protein: CAWSETRNSYEQYF
D gene: -; J gene: TRBJ1-2; clone size: few; V gene: TRBV6-5; CDR3 DNA: TGTGCCAGCAGTCCACGTCAGGGCGGGATCCTCTATGGCTACACCTTC; CDR3 protein: CASSPRQGGILYGYTF
D gene: TRBD1; J gene: TRBJ1-2; clone size: few; V gene: TRBV12-5; CDR3 DNA: TGTGCTAGTGCCCTGGACAGGGGGATCACTGGCTACACCTTC; CDR3 protein: CASALDRGITGYTF
D gene: TRBD1; J gene: TRBJ2-1; clone size: -; V gene: TRBV7-2; CDR3 DNA: TGTGCCAGCAGCTTACGACAGGGGCTGGGAGAGCAGTTCTTC; CDR3 protein: CASSLRQGLGEQFF
D gene: TRBD2; J gene: TRBJ2-3; clone size: -; V gene: TRBV7-3; CDR3 DNA: TGTGCCAGCAGCACGACTAGCGGGGGGCGTTTTACGCAGTATTTT; CDR3 protein: CASSTTSGGRFTQYF
D gene: TRBD1; J gene: TRBJ1-1; clone size: -; V gene: TRBV29-1; CDR3 DNA: TGCAGCGTGGAGACAGGGGTGAACACTGAAGCTTTCTTT; CDR3 protein: CSVETGVNTEAFF
D gene: TRBD1; J gene: TRBJ1-2; clone size: -; V gene: TRBV4-3; CDR3 DNA: TGCGCCAGCAGCCAAGGGGGGACAGGGAGGGGCTACACCTTC; CDR3 protein: CASSQGGTGRGYTF
D gene: -; J gene: TRBJ1-2; clone size: -; V gene: TRBV28; CDR3 DNA: TGTGCCAGCAGTTTGGTCTTCACTAACTATGGCTACACCTTC; CDR3 protein: CASSLVFTNYGYTF
D gene: -; J gene: TRBJ2-7; clone size: many; V gene: TRBV7-2; CDR3 DNA: TGTGCCAGCAGCTTCTACGGACAGAAACACACCTACGAGCAGTACTTC; CDR3 protein: CASSFYGQKHTYEQYF
D gene: TRBD2; J gene: TRBJ2-3; clone size: few; V gene: TRBV18; CDR3 DNA: TGTGCCAGTGGATTAGCGGGGAGTGTCTCAGATACGCAGTATTTT; CDR3 protein: CASGLAGSVSDTQYF
D gene: -; J gene: TRBJ1-5; clone size: few; V gene: TRBV4-3; CDR3 DNA: TGCGCCAGCAGCCACGGGACACACAATCAGCCCCAGCATTTT; CDR3 protein: CASSHGTHNQPQHF
D gene: TRBD2; J gene: TRBJ2-7; clone size: -; V gene: TRBV7-9; CDR3 DNA: TGTGCCAGCAGCACGGGACTAGCGGGGGAGCCACGCGAGCAGTACTTC; CDR3 protein: CASSTGLAGEPREQYF
D gene: -; J gene: TRBJ2-7; clone size: -; V gene: TRBV15; CDR3 DNA: TGTGCCACCAGCAGGCCAGGTGACTCCTACGAGCAGTACTTC; CDR3 protein: CATSRPGDSYEQYF
D gene: -; J gene: TRBJ2-3; clone size: few; V gene: TRBV12-3/TRBV12-4; CDR3 DNA: TGTGCCAGCAGTCTCACAGGGTCCTTTAGGTATTTT; CDR3 protein: CASSLTGSFRYF
D gene: -; J gene: TRBJ2-2; clone size: few; V gene: TRBV11-2; CDR3 DNA: TGTGCCAGCAGCATACAGCAGAACACCGGGGAGCTGTTTTTT; CDR3 protein: CASSIQQNTGELFF
D gene: TRBD1; J gene: TRBJ1-5; clone size: -; V gene: TRBV20-1; CDR3 DNA: TGCAGTGCTCAGGACAGGGTAGGTCAGCCCCAGCATTTT; CDR3 protein: CSAQDRVGQPQHF
D gene: -; J gene: TRBJ2-7; clone size: -; V gene: TRBV4-3; CDR3 DNA: TGCGCCAGCAGCCAAGATCGAGGGGTCGAGCAGTACTTC; CDR3 protein: CASSQDRGVEQYF
D gene: -; J gene: TRBJ1-5; clone size: many; V gene: TRBV10-3; CDR3 DNA: TGTGCCATCAGTGTGGGCGGACAGCCCCAGCATTTT; CDR3 protein: CAISVGGQPQHF
D gene: TRBD1; J gene: TRBJ2-1; clone size: few; V gene: TRBV6-5; CDR3 DNA: TGTGCCAGCAGTCCCGAGGGGGCCAGCTCCTACAATGAGCAGTTCTTC; CDR3 protein: CASSPEGASSYNEQFF
D gene: TRBD1; J gene: TRBJ1-2; clone size: -; V gene: TRBV6-2/TRBV6-3; CDR3 DNA: TGTGCCAGCACTAGGACAGGACCTAACTATGGCTACACCTTC; CDR3 protein: CASTRTGPNYGYTF
D gene: -; J gene: TRBJ1-4; clone size: -; V gene: TRBV25-1; CDR3 DNA: TGTGCCAGCAGTGTATCCGGGCTCATAAATGAAAAACTGTTTTTT; CDR3 protein: CASSVSGLINEKLFF
D gene: TRBD2; J gene: TRBJ2-3; clone size: few; V gene: TRBV5-1; CDR3 DNA: TGCGCCAGCAGCATAAGCGGGGAGGTGACAGATACGCAGTATTTT; CDR3 protein: CASSISGEVTDTQYF
D gene: TRBD1; J gene: TRBJ1-2; clone size: -; V gene: TRBV7-9; CDR3 DNA: TGTGCCAGCAGCTTGGCAAACAGGGGGCAGTCTGGCTACACCTTC; CDR3 protein: CASSLANRGQSGYTF
D gene: -; J gene: TRBJ2-7; clone size: -; V gene: TRBV2; CDR3 DNA: TGTGCCAGCAGGAGGGCCTACGAGCAGTACTTC; CDR3 protein: CASRRAYEQYF
D gene: -; J gene: TRBJ1-5; clone size: -; V gene: TRBV7-2; CDR3 DNA: TGTGCCAGCAGGCCACAGAGCAATCAGCCCCAGCATTTT; CDR3 protein: CASRPQSNQPQHF